These T cell receptor beta chains were read from a single sample in a study of blood T cell repertoires in COVID-19. TCRdb's copy holds only in-frame clones and misses some; the assay was immunoSEQ multiplex PCR. The data contain 12,000 or so clones, 82% of them singletons. Sequencing was done on a sample of peripheral blood. All receptors come from a human donor in a cohort sampled during active COVID-19. CDR3s include the opening cysteine and the closing phenylalanine or tryptophan. A D gene is named only where the DNA matches it firmly. Clone size is given for some rows only: seen once, a few or many times, or a class if the clone is expanded.

v_call: TRBV6-5
clone_size: .
j_call: TRBJ2-1
d_call: TRBD2
cdr3_aa: CASKPGLANNEQFF
cdr3_nt: TGTGCCAGCAAACCGGGACTAGCGAACAATGAGCAGTTCTTC

v_call: TRBV25-1
clone_size: few
j_call: TRBJ2-2
d_call: .
cdr3_aa: CASEFQSGTGELFF
cdr3_nt: TGTGCCAGTGAATTTCAGTCGGGGACCGGGGAGCTGTTTTTT

v_call: TRBV5-1
clone_size: few
j_call: TRBJ1-1
d_call: TRBD1
cdr3_aa: CASSPDRVPAEAFF
cdr3_nt: TGCGCCAGCAGCCCAGACAGGGTACCGGCTGAAGCTTTCTTT

v_call: TRBV5-1
clone_size: .
j_call: TRBJ1-2
d_call: .
cdr3_aa: CASSFGSQGNGYTF
cdr3_nt: TGCGCCAGCAGCTTTGGGTCGCAGGGGAATGGCTACACCTTC

v_call: TRBV11-2
clone_size: .
j_call: TRBJ2-1
d_call: TRBD1
cdr3_aa: CASSFTGTGIRNEQFF
cdr3_nt: TGTGCCAGCAGCTTCACCGGGACAGGGATACGGAATGAGCAGTTCTTC

v_call: TRBV30
clone_size: .
j_call: TRBJ2-7
d_call: .
cdr3_aa: CAWSPSYEQYF
cdr3_nt: TGTGCCTGGAGTCCATCCTACGAGCAGTACTTC

v_call: TRBV6-6
clone_size: .
j_call: TRBJ2-3
d_call: TRBD1
cdr3_aa: CASRLQGRTDTQYF
cdr3_nt: TGTGCCAGCAGACTACAGGGGCGCACAGATACGCAGTATTTT

v_call: TRBV10-1
clone_size: .
j_call: TRBJ2-2
d_call: .
cdr3_aa: CASSETLASLNTGELFF
cdr3_nt: TGCGCCAGCAGTGAGACACTAGCAAGCCTGAACACCGGGGAGCTGTTTTTT

v_call: TRBV10-3
clone_size: .
j_call: TRBJ2-7
d_call: TRBD1
cdr3_aa: CAIGTGTYEQYF
cdr3_nt: TGTGCCATCGGGACAGGGACCTACGAGCAGTACTTC

v_call: TRBV5-1
clone_size: .
j_call: TRBJ1-1
d_call: .
cdr3_aa: CASRQDPNTEAFF
cdr3_nt: TGCGCCAGCCGACAGGACCCGAACACTGAAGCTTTCTTT

v_call: TRBV3-1/TRBV3-2
clone_size: .
j_call: TRBJ1-5
d_call: TRBD1
cdr3_aa: CASRNGQVGGQPQHF
cdr3_nt: TGTGCCAGCAGGAATGGACAGGTGGGAGGTCAGCCCCAGCATTTT

v_call: TRBV5-1
clone_size: few
j_call: TRBJ2-3
d_call: TRBD2
cdr3_aa: CASSPGRGPLGDTQYF
cdr3_nt: TGCGCCAGCAGCCCCGGGAGGGGCCCTCTCGGAGATACGCAGTATTTT

v_call: TRBV14
clone_size: .
j_call: TRBJ1-1
d_call: .
cdr3_aa: CASSYAGLNTEAFF
cdr3_nt: TGTGCCAGCAGCTATGCCGGTTTGAACACTGAAGCTTTCTTT

v_call: TRBV9
clone_size: .
j_call: TRBJ2-5
d_call: .
cdr3_aa: CASSPQGGQETQYF
cdr3_nt: TGTGCCAGCAGCCCTCAGGGGGGCCAAGAGACCCAGTACTTC

v_call: TRBV29-1
clone_size: .
j_call: TRBJ1-1
d_call: TRBD1
cdr3_aa: CSADRVNTEAFF
cdr3_nt: TGCAGCGCGGACAGGGTGAACACTGAAGCTTTCTTT

v_call: TRBV18
clone_size: few
j_call: TRBJ2-7
d_call: .
cdr3_aa: CASSPNDNNDYEQYF
cdr3_nt: TGTGCCAGCTCACCAAACGACAACAACGATTACGAGCAGTACTTC